This TCR beta chain stems from a study of cytomegalovirus exposure and HLA in healthy donors. Study outcomes and limitations: Reports state that TCR beta sequences accurately predicted most subjects' HLA-A and HLA-B alleles. Earlier analysis yielded a pattern in which most TCR beta V segments were productive about 87% or about 30% of the time. TCR sequences were mostly rare, though some public TCRs occurred in many donors. Investigators reported 150 to 200 TCR beta chains as tied to cytomegalovirus.

About this clone: Its matching antigen is unknown.

The germline CDR1 and CDR2 sequences are SGHRS and YFSETQ. The junction had 5 bases not matched to a gene; V was cut back by 0 bases and J by 3 bases. CDR3 length equals 16 residues. PCR was performed using 60 Vbeta and 13 Jbeta primers. Clones were read by immunoSEQ multiplex PCR, and TCRdb kept only the in-frame ones, dropping some. The sample includes approximately 190,000 clones, more than 70% of them seen just once. V and J are TRBV5-1 and TRBJ2-3, with 9 bases identical to TRBD2. This receptor was obtained from a man aged 35-49 years in good health and CMV-seropositive. Sequences were obtained from PBMCs. In nucleotides, the CDR3 is TGCGCCAGCAGCTTGGGATTGAGCGGGAGGACAGATACGCAGTATTTT. Residues: CASSLGLSGRTDTQYF.